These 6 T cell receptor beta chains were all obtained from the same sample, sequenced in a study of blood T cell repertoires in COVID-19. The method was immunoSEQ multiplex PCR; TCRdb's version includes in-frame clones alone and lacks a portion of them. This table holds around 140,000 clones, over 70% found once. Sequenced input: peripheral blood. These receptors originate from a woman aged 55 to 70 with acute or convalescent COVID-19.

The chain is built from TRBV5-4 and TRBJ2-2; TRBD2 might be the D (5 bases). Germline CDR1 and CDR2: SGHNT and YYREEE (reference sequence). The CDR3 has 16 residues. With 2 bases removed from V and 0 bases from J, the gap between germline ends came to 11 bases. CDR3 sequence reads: CASSFPGIANTGELFF. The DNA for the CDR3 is TGTGCCAGCAGCTTCCCGGGAATAGCGAACACCGGGGAGCTGTTTTTT.

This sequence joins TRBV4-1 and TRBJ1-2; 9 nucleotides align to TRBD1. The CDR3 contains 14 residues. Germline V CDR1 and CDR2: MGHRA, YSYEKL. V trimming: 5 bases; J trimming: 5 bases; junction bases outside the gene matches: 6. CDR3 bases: TGCGCCAGCAGCTTCGGGACAGGGCCTTATGGCTACACCTTC. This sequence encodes CASSFGTGPYGYTF.

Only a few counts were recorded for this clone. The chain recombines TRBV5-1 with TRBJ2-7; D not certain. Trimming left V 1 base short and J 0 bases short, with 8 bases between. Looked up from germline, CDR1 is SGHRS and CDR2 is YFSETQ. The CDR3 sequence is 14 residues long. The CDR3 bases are TGCGCCAGCAGCTTGTCGGTCCTCTCCTACGAGCAGTACTTC. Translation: CASSLSVLSYEQYF.

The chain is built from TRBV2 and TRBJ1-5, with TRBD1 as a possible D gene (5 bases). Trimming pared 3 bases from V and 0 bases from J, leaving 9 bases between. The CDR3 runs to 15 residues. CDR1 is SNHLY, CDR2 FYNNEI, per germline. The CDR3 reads CASSEDNRSNQPQHF. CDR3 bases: TGTGCCAGCAGTGAGGACAACCGTAGCAATCAGCCCCAGCATTTT. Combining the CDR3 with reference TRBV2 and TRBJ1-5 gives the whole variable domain EPEVTQTPSHQVTQMGQEVILRCVPISNHLYFYWYRQILGQKVEFLVSFYNNEISEKSEIFDDQFSVERPDGSNFTLKIRSTKLEDSAMYFCASSEDNRSNQPQHFGDGTRLSIL.

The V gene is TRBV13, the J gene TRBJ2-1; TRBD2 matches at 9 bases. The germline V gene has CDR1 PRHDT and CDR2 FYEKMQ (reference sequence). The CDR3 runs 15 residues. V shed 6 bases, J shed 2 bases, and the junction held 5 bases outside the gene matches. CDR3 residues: CASRISGSPYNEQFF. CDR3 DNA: TGTGCCAGCAGAATTAGCGGGAGTCCCTACAATGAGCAGTTCTTC.

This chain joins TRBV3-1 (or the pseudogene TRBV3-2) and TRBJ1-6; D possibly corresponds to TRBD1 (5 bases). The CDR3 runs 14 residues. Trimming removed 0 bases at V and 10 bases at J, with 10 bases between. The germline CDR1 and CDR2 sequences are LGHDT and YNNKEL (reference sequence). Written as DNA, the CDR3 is TGTGCCAGCAGCCAAGAATCAGGGCAGTCACCCCTCCACTTT. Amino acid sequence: CASSQESGQSPLHF.